The rows below give T cell receptor beta chains drawn from one sample of a study of blood T cell repertoires in COVID-19. TCRdb's copy holds only in-frame clones and misses some; the assay was immunoSEQ multiplex PCR. The data contain around 450,000 clones, roughly nine tenths of them singletons. Sequencing was done on a sample of PBMCs or T cells enriched from blood (not recorded which). These receptors originate from a woman under 30 with acute COVID-19. CDR3s include the opening cysteine and the closing phenylalanine or tryptophan. Each record gives: D gene, clone size, V gene, CDR3 length, J gene, CDR3 protein, CDR3 DNA. D genes are given only for firm matches. Clone sizes are given selectively: once, few, many, or a class where the clone is expanded.

>TRBD1|-|TRBV28|15|TRBJ2-1
CASSTQGASYNEQFF
TGTGCCAGCAGTACCCAGGGGGCATCCTACAATGAGCAGTTCTTC
>-|-|TRBV24-1|14|TRBJ2-1
CATSDPTQNNEQFF
TGTGCCACCAGTGATCCGACACAGAACAATGAGCAGTTCTTC
>TRBD1|-|TRBV18|17|TRBJ2-6
CASSTGTGGAGANVLTF
TGTGCCAGCTCAACCGGGACAGGGGGCGCGGGGGCCAACGTCCTGACTTTC
>-|-|TRBV11-2|17|TRBJ2-1
CASSPFAAGYVFNEQFF
TGTGCCAGCAGCCCCTTTGCGGCGGGATACGTTTTTAATGAGCAGTTCTTC
>-|-|TRBV30|15|TRBJ1-5
CAWSVGPGGSQPQHF
TGTGCCTGGAGTGTGGGGCCGGGGGGATCTCAGCCCCAGCATTTT
>TRBD2|-|TRBV6-4|14|TRBJ2-3
CASKKTSGGDTQYF
TGTGCCAGCAAAAAGACTAGCGGGGGAGATACGCAGTATTTT
>-|-|TRBV9|14|TRBJ2-7
CASRENGDSYEQYF
TGTGCCAGCAGGGAAAACGGGGACTCCTACGAGCAGTACTTC
>TRBD2|-|TRBV28|14|TRBJ2-1
CASLAGGSYNEQFF
TGTGCCAGCTTAGCGGGAGGGTCGTACAATGAGCAGTTCTTC
>-|few|TRBV21-1|15|TRBJ2-7
CASSNPRGSSYEQYF
TGTGCCAGCAGCAACCCTCGCGGGAGCTCCTACGAGCAGTACTTC
>-|once|TRBV6-2/TRBV6-3|13|TRBJ1-4
CASSWSNNEKLFF
TGTGCCAGCAGCTGGTCTAATAATGAAAAACTGTTTTTT
>-|-|TRBV7-2|16|TRBJ1-3
CASSLLAGELGNTIYF
TGTGCCAGCAGCTTATTGGCAGGGGAATTAGGAAACACCATATATTTT
>-|once|TRBV7-2|14|TRBJ2-7
CASSLALGAYEQYF
TGTGCCAGCAGCTTAGCTCTCGGGGCCTACGAGCAGTACTTC
>-|-|TRBV15|16|TRBJ1-5
CATSRVGVGGEQPQHF
TGTGCCACCAGCAGAGTAGGCGTCGGTGGAGAGCAGCCCCAGCATTTT
>TRBD2|-|TRBV27|17|TRBJ2-7
CASSFGFGTSGSFEQYF
TGTGCCAGCAGTTTCGGATTCGGAACTAGCGGGAGTTTCGAGCAGTACTTC
>TRBD1|once|TRBV5-6|15|TRBJ1-4
CASSSYRGWYEKLFF
TGTGCCAGCAGCTCATACAGGGGATGGTATGAAAAACTGTTTTTT
>TRBD2|-|TRBV2|14|TRBJ2-7
CASKGSGTLLEQYF
TGTGCCAGCAAAGGTAGCGGGACGCTACTCGAGCAGTACTTC
>-|-|TRBV27|12|TRBJ2-7
CASSLVSYEQYF
TGTGCCAGCAGTCTCGTCTCCTACGAGCAGTACTTC
>TRBD1|few|TRBV5-4|14|TRBJ2-3
CASSKQGAGPPQYF
TGTGCCAGCAGCAAACAGGGGGCCGGCCCGCCACAGTATTTT
>TRBD1|-|TRBV4-3|14|TRBJ1-5
CASSQVTGGKPQHF
TGCGCCAGCAGCCAAGTAACAGGGGGTAAGCCCCAGCATTTT
>TRBD2|-|TRBV9|15|TRBJ2-7
CASSVSGGLQVEQYF
TGTGCCAGCAGCGTAAGCGGGGGGCTTCAGGTCGAGCAGTACTTC
>TRBD2|-|TRBV6-2/TRBV6-3|14|TRBJ2-3
CASSRRGITDTQYF
TGTGCCAGCAGTCGGCGGGGGATCACAGATACGCAGTATTTT
>-|-|TRBV7-2|15|TRBJ2-5
CASRAGRVGVETQYF
TGTGCCAGCAGAGCAGGCAGGGTCGGCGTGGAGACCCAGTACTTC
>-|-|TRBV27|15|TRBJ2-7
CASSLGPGSSYEQYF
TGTGCCAGCAGTTTAGGCCCCGGGAGCTCCTACGAGCAGTACTTC
>-|-|TRBV7-2|15|TRBJ2-6
CASSLGARGGTVLTF
TGTGCCAGCAGCTTAGGGGCCAGGGGAGGGACCGTCCTGACTTTC
>-|once|TRBV25-1|12|TRBJ2-3
CASSASTDTQYF
TGTGCCAGCTCCGCGAGCACAGATACGCAGTATTTT
>-|-|TRBV3-1/TRBV3-2|15|TRBJ2-7
CASSQDPGVTYEQYF
TGTGCCAGCAGCCAAGACCCGGGGGTGACGTACGAGCAGTACTTC
>-|once|TRBV28|14|TRBJ2-7
CASSWGARGNEQYF
TGTGCCAGCAGTTGGGGCGCCAGGGGTAACGAGCAGTACTTC
>-|-|TRBV25-1|14|TRBJ2-5
CASSESTPQETQYF
TGTGCCAGCAGTGAATCCACACCTCAAGAGACCCAGTACTTC